This is a list of T cell receptor beta chains from one sample in a study of T-cell reconstitution after alpha-beta-depleted transplantation in children. A single record per CDR3 protein comes from TCRdb applying MiXCR to the PCR reads. The sample has over 400,000 distinct CDR3 sequences, roughly 44% seen once. The source was PBMCs, collected before TCRalphabeta/CD19-depleted stem cell transplant. These TCRs come from a girl under 10 years old with aplastic anemia, due to receive a stem cell transplant. Each CDR3 is given with its conserved first and last residue. A D gene is named only where the DNA matches it firmly. Part of the rows lack a size; the others show once, few, many or a class for expanded clones.

j_gene | v_gene | abundance | d_gene | CDR3aa | CDR3nt
TRBJ2-7 | TRBV18 | . | . | CASSPQRDEQYF | TGTGCCAGCTCACCACAAAGGGACGAGCAGTACTTC
TRBJ1-2 | TRBV5-1 | many | TRBD1 | CASSSRQGDYGYTF | TGCGCCAGCAGCTCCCGACAGGGTGACTATGGCTACACCTTC
TRBJ1-2 | TRBV12-3/TRBV12-4 | . | TRBD1 | CASSTGARNYGYTF | TGTGCCAGCAGTACAGGGGCGAGAAACTATGGCTACACCTTC
TRBJ2-3 | TRBV7-7 | many | . | CASSSGLTGDTQYF | TGTGCTAGCAGCTCCGGACTAACGGGGGATACGCAGTATTTT
TRBJ2-1 | TRBV7-2 | . | TRBD2 | CASSLRRESSYNEQFF | TGTGCCAGCAGCTTAAGGCGGGAGAGCTCCTACAATGAGCAGTTCTTC
TRBJ2-1 | TRBV20-1 | many | . | CSATQPLYNEQFF | TGCAGTGCCACGCAGCCCCTGTACAATGAGCAGTTCTTC
TRBJ2-1 | TRBV12-3/TRBV12-4 | . | TRBD2 | CASSRLAGGPYYNEQFF | TGTGCCAGCAGTCGACTAGCGGGAGGCCCTTATTACAATGAGCAGTTCTTC
TRBJ2-5 | TRBV20-1 | many | TRBD2 | CSASRAGGPGETQYF | TGCAGTGCTAGCCGAGCGGGAGGGCCTGGAGAGACCCAGTACTTC
TRBJ1-1 | TRBV20-1 | few | . | CSAGIGGTEAFF | TGCAGTGCTGGGATAGGTGGTACTGAAGCTTTCTTT
TRBJ2-1 | TRBV5-1 | . | . | CASSFSGRDEQFF | TGCGCCAGCAGCTTTTCGGGTCGCGATGAGCAGTTCTTC
TRBJ2-6 | TRBV18 | . | . | CASSPKVTRQSSGANVLTF | TGTGCCAGCTCACCAAAGGTAACCCGACAATCCTCTGGGGCCAACGTCCTGACTTTC
TRBJ1-1 | TRBV10-2 | . | . | CASSEGRTEASF | TGCGCCAGCAGCGAGGGTCGCACTGAAGCTTCCTTT
TRBJ2-7 | TRBV6-5 | . | TRBD1 | CASSFSTGGATYEQYF | TGTGCCAGCAGTTTCTCCACAGGGGGTGCTACCTACGAGCAGTACTTC
TRBJ2-3 | TRBV4-1 | . | . | CASSQSAGDTQYF | TGCGCCAGCAGCCAAAGCGCGGGGGATACGCAGTATTTT
TRBJ2-1 | TRBV29-1 | . | . | CSVDGRNNEQFF | TGCAGCGTTGATGGCCGAAACAATGAGCAGTTCTTC
TRBJ2-5 | TRBV7-6 | . | . | CASSLTTRETQYF | TGTGCCAGCAGCTTAACAACCCGAGAGACCCAGTACTTC
TRBJ1-5 | TRBV10-3 | few | . | CAISRRGEGQPQHF | TGTGCCATCAGTAGAAGGGGGGAGGGTCAGCCCCAGCATTTT
TRBJ2-1 | TRBV7-8 | many | . | CASSLPDGSRNEQFF | TGTGCCAGCAGCTTACCGGACGGGAGTAGGAATGAGCAGTTCTTC
TRBJ2-1 | TRBV12-3/TRBV12-4 | few | . | CASKLGINEQFF | TGTGCCAGCAAGCTAGGGATAAATGAGCAGTTCTTC
TRBJ1-6 | TRBV7-2 | . | . | CASSLGRARRDNSPLHF | TGTGCCAGCAGCTTAGGACGGGCGAGGAGGGATAATTCACCCCTCCACTTT
TRBJ2-5 | TRBV7-2 | . | . | CASSLMYQETQYF | TGTGCCAGCAGCCTTATGTACCAAGAGACCCAGTACTTC
TRBJ1-5 | TRBV20-1 | . | TRBD1 | CSVVTTPGQGDGWVVGNQPQHF | TGCAGTGTGGTGACTACGCCGGGACAGGGAGATGGATGGGTGGTGGGCAATCAGCCCCAGCATTTT
TRBJ2-5 | TRBV2 | . | TRBD1 | CASIRSAPDRAGNEQYF | TGTGCCAGCATCCGATCCGCGCCGGACAGGGCGGGGAATGAGCAGTACTTC
TRBJ1-2 | TRBV6-1 | many | TRBD1 | CASSPPGQAAGYTF | TGTGCCAGCAGTCCTCCGGGACAGGCCGCGGGCTACACCTTC
TRBJ2-3 | TRBV6-5 | . | TRBD2 | CASSYSASGGGTDTQYF | TGTGCCAGCAGTTACTCGGCGAGCGGGGGGGGCACAGATACGCAGTATTTT
TRBJ1-1 | TRBV7-6 | many | TRBD1 | CASSLPDRLTEAFF | TGTGCCAGCAGCTTACCGGACAGGCTGACTGAAGCTTTCTTT
TRBJ1-5 | TRBV19 | many | . | CASTSSGGSGNQPQHF | TGTGCCAGTACCTCTTCGGGGGGCTCAGGCAATCAGCCCCAGCATTTT
TRBJ2-7 | TRBV5-6 | . | . | CASSRRAGSSYEQYF | TGTGCCAGCAGCCGGAGGGCTGGAAGCTCCTACGAGCAGTACTTC
TRBJ2-4 | TRBV28 | many | TRBD2 | CASRGLAGAKNIQYF | TGTGCCAGCAGGGGACTAGCGGGAGCCAAAAACATTCAGTACTTC
TRBJ2-7 | TRBV4-1 | many | . | CASSQGLRGLEQYF | TGCGCCAGCAGCCAGGGTTTGAGGGGCCTCGAGCAGTACTTC
TRBJ2-7 | TRBV28 | . | . | CASSFAPGRSPLIEQYF | TGTGCCAGCAGTTTTGCCCCCGGCAGGTCCCCCCTCATCGAGCAGTACTTC
TRBJ2-5 | TRBV29-1 | few | TRBD2 | CSVEREGNQETQYF | TGCAGCGTTGAGCGGGAGGGAAACCAAGAGACCCAGTACTTC
TRBJ2-1 | TRBV7-6 | . | . | CASSFEGSGYNEQFF | TGTGCCAGCAGCTTTGAAGGGAGCGGGTACAATGAGCAGTTCTTC
TRBJ2-7 | TRBV4-3 | few | TRBD2 | CASSQDRASGVPSAYEQYF | TGCGCCAGCAGCCAAGATCGGGCTAGCGGGGTCCCTTCTGCCTACGAGCAGTACTTC
TRBJ2-1 | TRBV5-1 | many | . | CASSPRWGSNEQFF | TGCGCCAGCAGCCCCCGTTGGGGTAGCAATGAGCAGTTCTTC
TRBJ1-6 | TRBV4-2 | few | TRBD1 | CASSRRDREDSPLHF | TGTGCCAGCAGCCGCAGGGACAGGGAGGATTCACCCCTCCACTTT
TRBJ1-3 | TRBV12-3/TRBV12-4 | many | . | CASSLGLSSGNTIYF | TGTGCCAGCAGCTTAGGACTCTCATCTGGAAACACCATATATTTT
TRBJ1-2 | TRBV7-9 | . | TRBD1 | CASSFPTGGDGYTF | TGTGCCAGCAGCTTCCCGACAGGGGGAGATGGCTACACCTTC
TRBJ2-3 | TRBV5-6 | . | TRBD2 | CASSLYPSGSGTDTQYF | TGTGCCAGCAGCTTATACCCTAGCGGGAGTGGGACAGATACGCAGTATTTT
TRBJ2-1 | TRBV27 | . | TRBD2 | CASSAISGRAKNEQFF | TGTGCCAGCAGTGCCATTAGCGGGAGGGCCAAGAATGAGCAGTTCTTC
TRBJ2-7 | TRBV28 | . | . | CASTIGPAGEQYF | TGTGCCAGCACCATCGGCCCAGCAGGGGAGCAGTACTTC
TRBJ2-3 | TRBV5-5 | few | TRBD1 | CASSRGTGGADTQYF | TGTGCCAGCAGCCGAGGGACAGGGGGCGCAGATACGCAGTATTTT